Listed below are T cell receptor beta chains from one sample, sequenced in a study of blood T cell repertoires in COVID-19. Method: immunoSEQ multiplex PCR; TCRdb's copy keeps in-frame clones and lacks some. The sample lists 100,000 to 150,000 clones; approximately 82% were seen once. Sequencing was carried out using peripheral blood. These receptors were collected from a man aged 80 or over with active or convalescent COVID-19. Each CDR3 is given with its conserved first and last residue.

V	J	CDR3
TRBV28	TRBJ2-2	CASSLNRGRAGELFF
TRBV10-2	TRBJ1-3	CASSEGTVGNTIYF
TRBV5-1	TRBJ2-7	CASSLRLESTYEQYF
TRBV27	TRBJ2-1	CASSLRLAGLNEQFF
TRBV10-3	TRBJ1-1	CAISGTGEAFF
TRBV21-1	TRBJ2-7	CASSKGKTGHSYEQYF
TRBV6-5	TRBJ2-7	CASTLGGQGYEQYF
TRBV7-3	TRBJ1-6	CASSLGGPGEGSPLHF
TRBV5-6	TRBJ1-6	CASSLEAGARSPLHF
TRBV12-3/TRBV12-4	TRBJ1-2	CASSLGEGTGYTF
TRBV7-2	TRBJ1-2	CASRSLGGGGYGYTF
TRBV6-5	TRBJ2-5	CASRADRGNQETQYF
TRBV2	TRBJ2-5	CASSEWRAHQETQYF
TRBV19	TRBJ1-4	CASSEQGSNEKLFF
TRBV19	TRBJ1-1	CASSTGTPEAFF
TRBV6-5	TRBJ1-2	CASSDDRIYGYTF
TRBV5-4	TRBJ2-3	CASSSTSTDTQYF
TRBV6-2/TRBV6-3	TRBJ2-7	CASSKQGAPGYEQYF
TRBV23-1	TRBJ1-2	CASSQPNRDGGYTF
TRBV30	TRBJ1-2	CAWSRGDYGYTF
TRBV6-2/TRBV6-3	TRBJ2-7	CASSHGTSGSAYEQYF
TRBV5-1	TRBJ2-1	CASSAQLAGGPNEQFF
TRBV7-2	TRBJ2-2	CASSFSGDTGELFF